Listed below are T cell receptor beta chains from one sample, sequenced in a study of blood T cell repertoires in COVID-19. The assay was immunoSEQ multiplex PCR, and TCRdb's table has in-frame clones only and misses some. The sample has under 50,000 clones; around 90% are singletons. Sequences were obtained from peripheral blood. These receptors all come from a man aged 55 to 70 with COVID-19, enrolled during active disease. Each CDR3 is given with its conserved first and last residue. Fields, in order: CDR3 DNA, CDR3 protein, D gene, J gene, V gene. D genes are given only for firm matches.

CDR3nt: TGTGCCAGCAGCCCGAGGACAGGGGGTGTGTACAATGAGCAGTTCTTC
CDR3aa: CASSPRTGGVYNEQFF
d_gene: TRBD1
j_gene: TRBJ2-1
v_gene: TRBV7-2

CDR3nt: TGCAGTGCTAGTCGGGGGGTTGGTGAAAAACTGTTTTTT
CDR3aa: CSASRGVGEKLFF
d_gene: NA
j_gene: TRBJ1-4
v_gene: TRBV20-1

CDR3nt: TGTGCCATCAGCCCCCAGACAAATATTAACACTGAAGCTTTCTTT
CDR3aa: CAISPQTNINTEAFF
d_gene: NA
j_gene: TRBJ1-1
v_gene: TRBV10-3

CDR3nt: TGTGCCAGCAGCTTATCTCGCGGCCAGACCAACACTGAAGCTTTCTTT
CDR3aa: CASSLSRGQTNTEAFF
d_gene: NA
j_gene: TRBJ1-1
v_gene: TRBV7-2

CDR3nt: TGTGCCAGCAGCCCTACCCAGGGGGGTGGCTACACCTTC
CDR3aa: CASSPTQGGGYTF
d_gene: TRBD1
j_gene: TRBJ1-2
v_gene: TRBV28

CDR3nt: TGTGCCAGCAGTCAAGGGGTAGAGCAGTTCTTC
CDR3aa: CASSQGVEQFF
d_gene: NA
j_gene: TRBJ2-1
v_gene: TRBV6-2/TRBV6-3

CDR3nt: TGTGCCAGCAGTCCCGGGACAGGGGCAAACACCATATATTTT
CDR3aa: CASSPGTGANTIYF
d_gene: TRBD1
j_gene: TRBJ1-3
v_gene: TRBV7-3

CDR3nt: TGTGCCAGCAGCTTAGTAGGGACAGGGAACACTGAAGCTTTCTTT
CDR3aa: CASSLVGTGNTEAFF
d_gene: TRBD1
j_gene: TRBJ1-1
v_gene: TRBV7-2

CDR3nt: TGCAGCGGAGTACCAGCGGGGGTTCAAGAGACCCAGTACTTC
CDR3aa: CSGVPAGVQETQYF
d_gene: TRBD2
j_gene: TRBJ2-5
v_gene: TRBV29-1

CDR3nt: TGTGCCAGCAGCCCAGGTGCAAAACTGTTTTTT
CDR3aa: CASSPGAKLFF
d_gene: NA
j_gene: TRBJ1-4
v_gene: TRBV7-9

CDR3nt: TGTGCCAGCAGCCAACCCCTGGACAGGGAGGACAATGAGCAGTTCTTC
CDR3aa: CASSQPLDREDNEQFF
d_gene: TRBD1
j_gene: TRBJ2-1
v_gene: TRBV14

CDR3nt: TGCGCCAGCAGCCTATCGCAGGGTACAGATACGCAGTATTTT
CDR3aa: CASSLSQGTDTQYF
d_gene: NA
j_gene: TRBJ2-3
v_gene: TRBV4-3

CDR3nt: TGTGCCAGCAGCGGAACCGGGACAGGGAACACTGAAGCTTTCTTT
CDR3aa: CASSGTGTGNTEAFF
d_gene: TRBD1
j_gene: TRBJ1-1
v_gene: TRBV7-9

CDR3nt: TGTGCCAGCAGTGGGGAGGGGCGCTCCTACAATGAGCAGTTCTTC
CDR3aa: CASSGEGRSYNEQFF
d_gene: TRBD2
j_gene: TRBJ2-1
v_gene: TRBV2

CDR3nt: TGTGCCAGCATTCATCAGGGGAACACCGGGGAGCTGTTTTTT
CDR3aa: CASIHQGNTGELFF
d_gene: NA
j_gene: TRBJ2-2
v_gene: TRBV28

CDR3nt: TGTGCCAGCTCGCCGACGACAGGAGACTACGAGCAGTACTTC
CDR3aa: CASSPTTGDYEQYF
d_gene: NA
j_gene: TRBJ2-7
v_gene: TRBV18

CDR3nt: TGTGCCAGCCGCCCGGGGGGGATGGGGAACACTGAAGCTTTCTTT
CDR3aa: CASRPGGMGNTEAFF
d_gene: NA
j_gene: TRBJ1-1
v_gene: TRBV28

CDR3nt: TGTGCCAGTACTACGGGGGAACAGCCCCAGCATTTT
CDR3aa: CASTTGEQPQHF
d_gene: NA
j_gene: TRBJ1-5
v_gene: TRBV19